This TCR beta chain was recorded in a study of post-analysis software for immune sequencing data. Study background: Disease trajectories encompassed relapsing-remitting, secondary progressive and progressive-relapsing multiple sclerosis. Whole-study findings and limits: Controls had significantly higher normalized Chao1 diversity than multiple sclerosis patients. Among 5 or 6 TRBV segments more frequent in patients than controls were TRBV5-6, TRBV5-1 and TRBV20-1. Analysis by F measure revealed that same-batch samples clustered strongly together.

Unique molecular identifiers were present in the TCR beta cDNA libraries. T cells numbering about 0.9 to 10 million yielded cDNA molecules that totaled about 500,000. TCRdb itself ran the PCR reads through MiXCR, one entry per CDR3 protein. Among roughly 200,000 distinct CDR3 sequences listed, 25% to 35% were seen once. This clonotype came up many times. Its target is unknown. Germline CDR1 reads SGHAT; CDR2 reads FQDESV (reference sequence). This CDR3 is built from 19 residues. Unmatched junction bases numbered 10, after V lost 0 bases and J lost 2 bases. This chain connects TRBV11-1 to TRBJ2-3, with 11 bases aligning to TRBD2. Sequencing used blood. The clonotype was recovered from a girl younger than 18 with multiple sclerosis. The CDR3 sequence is CASSLALPGLAVYTDTQYF. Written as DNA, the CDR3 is TGTGCCAGCAGCTTAGCGCTACCGGGACTAGCGGTCTACACAGATACGCAGTATTTT.